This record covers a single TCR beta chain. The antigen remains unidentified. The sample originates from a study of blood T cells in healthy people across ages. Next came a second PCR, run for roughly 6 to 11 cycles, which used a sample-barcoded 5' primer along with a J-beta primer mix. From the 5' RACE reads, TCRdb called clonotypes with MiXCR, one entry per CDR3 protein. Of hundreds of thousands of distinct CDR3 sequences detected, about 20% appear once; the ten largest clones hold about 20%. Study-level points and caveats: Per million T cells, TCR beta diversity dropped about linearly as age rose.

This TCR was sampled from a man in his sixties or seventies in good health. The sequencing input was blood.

This CDR3 is CASSVRDYSTDTQYF. CDR3 bases: TGCGCCAGCAGTGTTCGGGACTATAGCACAGATACGCAGTATTTT. J is TRBJ2-3 and V is TRBV10-2, with TRBD2 identical over 7 bases. The CDR3 has 15 amino acids. Germline V lookup: CDR1 WSHSY, CDR2 SAAADI. The J segment lost 0 bases and the V segment lost 4 bases, leaving 4 bases of the junction unmatched.